This TCR beta chain derives from a study of beta chain features in type 1 diabetes. General observations from the study: Among patients with Type 1 diabetes, TCRB CDR3s were moderately but significantly shorter in every one of the four CD4+ subsets.

The isolated RNA, all of it, was reverse transcribed, so expressed TCRB transcripts were what got sequenced. Produced via immunoSEQ multiplex PCR; TCRdb's table is partial and in-frame only. The table lists 640,000 or so clones, about 14% of them singletons, with 0.035% to 0.045% in the top ten. To note about this clone: Its antigen is unknown.

V shed 6 bases and J 3 bases; nucleotides not matched to a gene: 2. The V gene's germline CDR1 is LNHDA and CDR2 SQIVND (reference sequence). The CDR3 is made up of 13 amino acids. Sample: naive CD4+ T cells from blood. The source of this sequence is a man aged 18 to 30 with type 1 diabetes. The rearrangement joins TRBV19 to TRBJ1-1; 9 nucleotides line up with TRBD1. For the CDR3, the DNA is TGTGCCAGTAGCCGGGACAGGGACACTGAAGCTTTCTTT. Amino acids: CASSRDRDTEAFF.